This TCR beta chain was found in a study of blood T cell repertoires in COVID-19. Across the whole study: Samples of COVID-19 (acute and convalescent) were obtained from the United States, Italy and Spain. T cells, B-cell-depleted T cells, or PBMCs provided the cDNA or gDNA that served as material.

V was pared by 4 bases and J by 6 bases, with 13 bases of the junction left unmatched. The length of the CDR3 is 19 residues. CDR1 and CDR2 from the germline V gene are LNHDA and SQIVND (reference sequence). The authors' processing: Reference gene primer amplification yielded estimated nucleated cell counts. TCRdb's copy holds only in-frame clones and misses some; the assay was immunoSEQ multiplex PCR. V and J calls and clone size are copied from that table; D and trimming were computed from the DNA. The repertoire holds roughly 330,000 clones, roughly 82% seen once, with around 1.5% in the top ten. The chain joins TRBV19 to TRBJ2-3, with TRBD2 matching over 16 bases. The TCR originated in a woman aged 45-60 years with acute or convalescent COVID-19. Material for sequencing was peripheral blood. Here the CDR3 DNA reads TGTGCCAGTAGTAATCCCGGGACTAGCGGGAGGGCCGGTTTGGATACGCAGTATTTT. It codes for CASSNPGTSGRAGLDTQYF.